One sample yielded the 27 T cell receptor beta chains listed below, sequenced in a study of CD8+ T cells in alopecia areata. This sample's treatment: oral pan-JAK inhibitor, 5-10 mg twice daily. RNA extraction and reverse transcription yielded cDNA as sequencing template. Clones were read by immunoSEQ multiplex PCR, and TCRdb kept only the in-frame ones, dropping some. The sample comprises hundreds of thousands of clones, roughly 60% of which are singletons, and around 0.92% rests with the top ten. Sample: CD4+ T cells sorted from blood, taken at roughly week 52, from a patient treated with tofacitinib. Receptors originate from a human donor with alopecia areata.

The chain recombines TRBV7-2 with TRBJ1-3; 8 positions match TRBD1. The CDR3 is made up of 16 amino acids. The V gene's germline CDR1 is SGHTA and CDR2 FQGNSA. V lost 7 bases, J lost 0 bases, and 8 bases stayed unmatched. In DNA, the CDR3 is TGTGCCAGCACCGGACAGGGAACACGCTCTGGAAACACCATATATTTT. As protein: CASTGQGTRSGNTIYF. The full variable domain, in which reference TRBV7-2 and TRBJ1-3 provide the parts outside the CDR3, is GAGVSQSPSNKVTEKGKDVELRCDPISGHTALYWYRQSLGQGLEFLIYFQGNSAPDKSGLPSDRFSAERTGGSVSTLTIQRTQQEDSAVYLCASTGQGTRSGNTIYFGEGSWLTVV.

The V gene is TRBV9, the J gene TRBJ1-2; D possibly corresponds to TRBD1 (6 bases). Per germline, CDR1 SGDLS and CDR2 YYNGEE. Trimming shortened V by 4 bases and J by 4 bases, and 8 bases separated the two germline ends. The CDR3 is 12 amino acids. Here the CDR3 DNA reads TGTGCCAGCAGCCCGGACAGCTATGGCTACACCTTC. Its protein is CASSPDSYGYTF.

Remarks on this clone: A much larger clone differs by one base, so this may be a read error. The rearrangement links TRBV4-1 to TRBJ2-1; TRBD2 agrees at 9 bases. The V segment lost 6 bases and the J segment 2 bases; nucleotides outside the gene matches: 5. From germline, CDR1 is MGHRA and CDR2 YSYEKL. The CDR3 totals 15 residues. CDR3 in DNA: TGCGCCAGCAGGTCGGGACTAGCCACCTACAATGAGCAGTTCTTC. Encoded protein: CASRSGLATYNEQFF.

The DNA for the CDR3 is TGCAGCGTTGAGGGCAGGGATGAGCAGTTCTTC. Translating it yields CSVEGRDEQFF. This chain connects TRBV29-1 to TRBJ2-1; D might be TRBD1 (5 bases). Between the trimmed V and J ends, which lost 3 bases and 8 bases, there was a span of 8 bases. The CDR3 length is 11 residues. Germline values: CDR1 SQVTM, CDR2 ANQGSEA.

This clone was found once. This sequence joins TRBV9 and TRBJ2-2; D is undetermined. Germline CDR1 reads SGDLS; CDR2 reads YYNGEE. Trimming cost V 1 base and J 4 bases, with 11 bases left between them. CDR3 length: 15 amino acids. CDR3 sequence reads: CASSVSTRSTGELFF. The CDR3 nucleotides read TGTGCCAGCAGCGTAAGCACAAGGAGCACCGGGGAGCTGTTTTTT.

This chain joins TRBV11-1 and TRBJ2-7; the match to TRBD2 covers 10 bases. The CDR3 covers 16 residues. The ends lost 2 bases at V and 3 bases at J; junction bases unmatched: 7. The germline CDR1 and CDR2 sequences are SGHAT and FQDESV (reference sequence). The CDR3 reads CASSLFGWTSGYEQYF. The CDR3 nucleotides are TGTGCCAGCAGCTTATTTGGTTGGACTAGCGGCTACGAGCAGTACTTC. Based on the CDR3 plus reference TRBV11-1 and TRBJ2-7, the full variable domain is EAEVAQSPRYKITEKSQAVAFWCDPISGHATLYWYRQILGQGPELLVQFQDESVVDDSQLPKDRFSAERLKGVDSTLKIQPAELGDSAMYLCASSLFGWTSGYEQYFGPGTRLTVT.

This rearrangement joins TRBV9 to TRBJ2-2; TRBD2 matches 7 bases. The CDR3 is 15 amino acids. The germline V gene encodes CDR1 SGDLS and CDR2 YYNGEE. Unmatched junction bases numbered 4, after V lost 3 bases and J lost 2 bases. CDR3 DNA sequence: TGTGCCAGCAGCGGAGCGGGGCCAAACACCGGGGAGCTGTTTTTT. Encoded protein: CASSGAGPNTGELFF.

In this sample, this clone turned up a few times. The CDR3 spells CASKGTPSTDTQYF. The CDR3 nucleotides are TGCGCCAGCAAGGGGACTCCTAGCACAGATACGCAGTATTTT. The chain recombines TRBV5-1 with TRBJ2-3; D perhaps matches TRBD2 (6 bases). Trimming pared 6 bases from V and 0 bases from J, leaving 11 bases between. Germline CDR1 and CDR2: SGHRS and YFSETQ. The CDR3 is 14 residues long.

The V and J genes are TRBV9 and TRBJ2-1; 12 nucleotides align to TRBD2. CDR3 length equals 16 residues. V gave up 0 bases and J gave up 2 bases; unmatched junction bases: 0. Germline V gives CDR1 SGDLS, CDR2 YYNGEE. CDR3 coding DNA: TGTGCCAGCAGCGTAGGGACTAGCGGGGCCTACAATGAGCAGTTCTTC. It specifies CASSVGTSGAYNEQFF.

In this sample, this clone turned up a few times. The chain carries TRBV29-1 and TRBJ1-2; 9 positions match TRBD1. The CDR3 contains 13 residues. V was pared by 5 bases and J by 6 bases, with 7 bases of the junction left unmatched. Germline V lookup: CDR1 SQVTM, CDR2 ANQGSEA. CDR3 loop: CSVFLGQGHGYTF. For the CDR3, the DNA is TGCAGCGTTTTCCTGGGACAGGGCCATGGCTACACCTTC.

The genes are TRBV6-1 and TRBJ2-7; no definite D call. V shed 7 bases and J shed 6 bases, with 10 bases lying between them. The CDR3 totals 11 residues. Germline V lookup: CDR1 MNHNS, CDR2 SASEGT. CDR3 coding DNA: TGTGCCAGCATCTCCGTCCCCGAGCAGTACTTC. Translating it yields CASISVPEQYF.

The chain recombines TRBV28 with TRBJ1-5; D is undetermined. CDR1 and CDR2 from the germline V gene are MDHEN and SYDVKM. CDR3 length: 12 amino acids. With 3 bases removed from V and 6 bases from J, the gap between germline ends came to 6 bases. This CDR3 is CASSFGGQPQHF. CDR3 coding DNA: TGTGCCAGCAGTTTTGGTGGTCAGCCCCAGCATTTT.

The chain employs TRBV2 and TRBJ2-5, with 7 bases matching TRBD1. Unmatched junction bases numbered 6, after V lost 4 bases and J lost 4 bases. The CDR3 spans 14 residues. Per germline, CDR1 SNHLY and CDR2 FYNNEI. CDR3 region: CASSVWTGVETQYF. The CDR3, as DNA: TGTGCCAGCAGTGTTTGGACAGGAGTAGAGACCCAGTACTTC.

The table lists this clone with a few counts. The chain joins TRBV7-2 to TRBJ2-2; unclear D gene. CDR3 length: 14 amino acids. Germline V lookup: CDR1 SGHTA, CDR2 FQGNSA. The V end was cut by 5 bases, the J end by 3 bases, with 10 bases between. The CDR3 sequence: CASSLKADTGELFF. In DNA, the CDR3 is TGTGCCAGCAGCCTAAAAGCAGACACCGGGGAGCTGTTTTTT.

A single count supports this clone. The genes are TRBV12-5 and TRBJ1-1; D is ambiguous. Between the trimmed V and J ends, which lost 6 bases and 0 bases, there was a span of 17 bases. The CDR3 has 16 residues. Per the germline V gene, CDR1 is LGHNT and CDR2 is FRNRAP. CDR3 nucleotides: TGTGCTAGTGGGCCCCCAGCGACGGCCTTGAACACTGAAGCTTTCTTT. This translates into CASGPPATALNTEAFF.

The chain employs TRBV7-9 and TRBJ2-5; possible D gene TRBD2, 6 bases. CDR3 length: 13 residues. CDR1 and CDR2 from the germline V gene are SEHNR and FQNEAQ (reference sequence). Trimming shortened V by 6 bases and J by 9 bases, and 17 bases separated the two germline ends. CDR3 residues: CASRSGTLEAQYF. The CDR3 nucleotides read TGTGCCAGCAGATCCGGGACTTTGGAGGCCCAGTACTTC. Supplemented by reference TRBV7-9 and TRBJ2-5, the full variable domain reads DTGVSQNPRHKITKRGQNVTFRCDPISEHNRLYWYRQTLGQGPEFLTYFQNEAQLEKSRLLSDRFSAERPKGSFSTLEIQRTEQGDSAMYLCASRSGTLEAQYFGPGTRLLVL.

The rearrangement uses TRBV7-6 and TRBJ2-1; no clear D. There are 16 residues in the CDR3. Trimming took 7 bases from V and 0 from J, leaving 16 bases between them. The germline V gene encodes CDR1 SGHVS and CDR2 FNYEAQ. This CDR3 is CASNPRPDLSYNEQFF. The CDR3, as DNA: TGTGCCAGCAACCCTCGACCCGACCTCTCCTACAATGAGCAGTTCTTC. The whole variable domain, filled in from reference TRBV7-6 and TRBJ2-1, reads GAGVSQSPRYKVTKRGQDVALRCDPISGHVSLYWYRQALGQGPEFLTYFNYEAQQDKSGLPNDRFSAERPEGSISTLTIQRTEQRDSAMYRCASNPRPDLSYNEQFFGPGTRLTVL.

The chain couples TRBV7-8 to TRBJ2-7; weak D call: TRBD2 (5 bases). CDR1 and CDR2 (germline): SGHVS, FQNEAQ. V lost 6 bases to trimming and J lost 4 bases, with 13 bases between them. The CDR3 is 13 residues long. Here the CDR3 reads CASSIAYGYEQYF. CDR3 sequence (DNA): TGTGCCAGCAGTATAGCGTACGGGTACGAGCAGTACTTC.

V and J are TRBV18 and TRBJ2-7; D possibly corresponds to TRBD1 (6 bases). Germline V gene lookup returns CDR1 KGHSH and CDR2 LQKENI. With 3 bases removed from V and 3 bases from J, the gap between germline ends came to 15 bases. The CDR3 consists of 15 residues. CDR3 nucleotides: TGTGCCAGCTCACCGCTGGGACAAGCATACTACGAGCAGTACTTC. This sequence encodes CASSPLGQAYYEQYF.

This clone has only a few counts. This sequence joins TRBV5-1 and TRBJ2-3; tentatively, D is TRBD2 (6 bases). With 4 bases removed from V and 0 bases from J, the gap between germline ends came to 12 bases. Per germline, CDR1 SGHRS and CDR2 YFSETQ. There are 15 residues in the CDR3. The CDR3 nucleotides read TGCGCCAGCAGCCCCGGAGGGCCTAGCACAGATACGCAGTATTTT. Translating it yields CASSPGGPSTDTQYF.

The V gene is TRBV6-5, the J gene TRBJ2-1; 7 positions match TRBD1. The V gene's germline CDR1 is MNHEY and CDR2 SVGAGI. CDR3 length: 14 amino acids. V shed 6 bases, J shed 5 bases, and the junction held 7 bases outside the gene matches. The CDR3 DNA reads as TGTGCCAGCAGCCGAGTGGGGACAGACAATGAGCAGTTCTTC. Translated, it gives CASSRVGTDNEQFF.

The chain has TRBV30 and TRBJ1-4; D not certain. Trimming cost V 2 bases and J 5 bases, with 6 bases left between them. The CDR3 is 12 residues long. In germline, CDR1 is GTSNPN, CDR2 SVGIG (reference sequence). CDR3: CAWSRRNEKLFF. CDR3 DNA: TGTGCCTGGAGTCGGCGGAATGAAAAACTGTTTTTT.

This clone has only a few counts. The chain recombines TRBV6-5 with TRBJ2-7; D possibly uses TRBD1 or TRBD2 (5 bases each). This CDR3 spans 13 amino acids. Between the trimmed V and J ends, which lost 5 bases and 5 bases, there was a span of 13 bases. Per germline, CDR1 MNHEY and CDR2 SVGAGI. The CDR3, as DNA: TGTGCCAGCAGTCTGGGACCTCCACACGAGCAGTACTTC. Amino acid sequence: CASSLGPPHEQYF.

In this sample, this clone turned up once. This sequence joins TRBV30 and TRBJ2-3, with D unclear. Trimming shortened V by 4 bases and J by 8 bases, and 19 bases separated the two germline ends. The CDR3 loop spans 14 amino acids. The germline V gene encodes CDR1 GTSNPN and CDR2 SVGIG (reference sequence). Here the CDR3 DNA reads TGTGCCTGGAACTTTATGGGATACAGAGCTACGCAGTATTTT. It specifies CAWNFMGYRATQYF. Using reference TRBV30 and TRBJ2-3 for the parts outside the CDR3, the full variable domain is SQTIHQWPATLVQPVGSPLSLECTVEGTSNPNLYWYRQAAGRGLQLLFYSVGIGQISSEVPQNLSASRPQDRQFILSSKKLLLSDSGFYLCAWNFMGYRATQYFGPGTRLTVL.

This chain connects TRBV6-6 to TRBJ2-7; D tentatively reads TRBD1 or TRBD2 (5 bases each). The V gene lost 5 bases and the J gene lost 2 bases, with 16 bases spanning the gap. Germline V gene data show CDR1 as MNHNY and CDR2 as SVGAGI (reference sequence). This CDR3 is built from 15 residues. CDR3 coding DNA: TGTGCCAGCAGTCCACGCTGGGACGCCGCCTACGAGCAGTACTTC. It translates to CASSPRWDAAYEQYF.

The chain is built from TRBV27 and TRBJ2-6; D may be TRBD1 (5 bases). Germline V CDR1 and CDR2: MNHEY, SMNVEV (reference sequence). Trimming removed 2 bases at V and 1 base at J, with 18 bases between. The CDR3 loop spans 19 amino acids. The CDR3, as DNA: TGTGCCAGCAGTTTAAGGCCACACAGGCTCTCTTCTGGGGCCAACGTCCTGACTTTC. Its protein is CASSLRPHRLSSGANVLTF.

This chain joins TRBV7-9 and TRBJ1-1; 10 nucleotides match TRBD1. V lost 2 bases, J lost 8 bases, and 5 bases stayed unmatched. The CDR3 is made up of 14 amino acids. The germline V gene has CDR1 SEHNR and CDR2 FQNEAQ (reference sequence). The CDR3 loop reads CASSLSTTGGEAFF. CDR3 DNA: TGTGCCAGCAGCTTATCGACGACAGGGGGCGAAGCTTTCTTT.